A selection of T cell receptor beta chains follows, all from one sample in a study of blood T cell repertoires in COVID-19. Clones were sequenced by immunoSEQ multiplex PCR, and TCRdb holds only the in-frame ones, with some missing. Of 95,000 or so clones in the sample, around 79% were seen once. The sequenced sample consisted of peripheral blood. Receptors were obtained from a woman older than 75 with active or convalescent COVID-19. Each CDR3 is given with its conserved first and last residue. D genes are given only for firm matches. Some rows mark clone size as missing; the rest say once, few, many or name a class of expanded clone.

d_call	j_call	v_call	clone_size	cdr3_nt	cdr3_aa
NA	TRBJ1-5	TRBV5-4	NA	TGTGCCAGCAGCTTGCAGGGGAGCAATCAGCCCCAGCATTTT	CASSLQGSNQPQHF
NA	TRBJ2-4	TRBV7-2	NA	TGTGCCAGCAGCTTAGTATCCGGCGAGGGTATTCAGTACTTC	CASSLVSGEGIQYF
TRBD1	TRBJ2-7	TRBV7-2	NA	TGTGCCAGCAGCTTGGACAGGGCCATGCCCTACGAGCAGTACTTC	CASSLDRAMPYEQYF
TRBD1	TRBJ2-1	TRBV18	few	TGTGCCAGCTCACCGGGACAGGGGGCGAATGAGCAGTTCTTC	CASSPGQGANEQFF
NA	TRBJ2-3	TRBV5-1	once	TGCGCCAGCAGCTTGGCCCTAGGAACAGATACGCAGTATTTT	CASSLALGTDTQYF
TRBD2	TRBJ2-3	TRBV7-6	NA	TGTGCCAGCAGCGCAGCACTAGCGGGAGGGCCAGATACGCAGTATTTT	CASSAALAGGPDTQYF
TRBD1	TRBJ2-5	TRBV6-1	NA	TGTGCCAGCAGTGACCGGGGGACAGGACAAGAGACCCAGTACTTC	CASSDRGTGQETQYF
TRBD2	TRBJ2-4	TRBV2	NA	TGTGCCAGCAGTGAAGCAAGCAATAGCGGGGCCTACATTCAGTACTTC	CASSEASNSGAYIQYF
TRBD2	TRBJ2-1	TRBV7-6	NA	TGTGCCAGCAGCTTAGTTGCTAGCGGGAGACGAAATGAGCAGTTCTTC	CASSLVASGRRNEQFF
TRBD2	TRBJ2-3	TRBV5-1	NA	TGTGCCAGCAGCTTGGGCGGACTAGCGGGAGTAGATACGCAGTATTTT	CASSLGGLAGVDTQYF
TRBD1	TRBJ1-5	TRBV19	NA	TGTGCCAGTACCAATGTGGGACAGATCAACAATCAGCCCCAGCATTTT	CASTNVGQINNQPQHF
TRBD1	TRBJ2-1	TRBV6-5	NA	TGTGCCAGCATGGGGACAGGGGCTCACAATGAGCAGTTCTTC	CASMGTGAHNEQFF
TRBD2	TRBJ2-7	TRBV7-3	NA	TGTGCCAGCAGCTCCGGACTAGCGGGGGACCCCACCGAGCAGTACTTC	CASSSGLAGDPTEQYF
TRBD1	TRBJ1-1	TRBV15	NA	TGTGCCACCAGCTACCGGGACAGTTTTGAAGCTTTCTTT	CATSYRDSFEAFF
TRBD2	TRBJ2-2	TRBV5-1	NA	TGTGCCAGCAGCCCCTTCAGAACTAGCGGGAGGAACACCGGGGAGCTGTTTTTT	CASSPFRTSGRNTGELFF
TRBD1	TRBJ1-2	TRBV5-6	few	TGTGCCAGCAGCGGAGGGACAGGGGGCTATGGCTACACCTTC	CASSGGTGGYGYTF
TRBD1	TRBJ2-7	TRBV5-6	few	TGTGCCAGCAGCTTTCCTTCAGGGACAGGGCTTGACGAGCAGTACTTC	CASSFPSGTGLDEQYF
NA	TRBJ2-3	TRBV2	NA	TGTGCCAGCTCTGGGGGCCTGGATACGCAGTATTTT	CASSGGLDTQYF
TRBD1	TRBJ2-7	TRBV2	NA	TGTGCCAGCAGTGTGGTACAGGGGCAGCAGTACTTC	CASSVVQGQQYF
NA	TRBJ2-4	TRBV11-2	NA	TGTGCCAGCAGCCGAGAGACAGTAGGAAACATTCAGTACTTC	CASSRETVGNIQYF
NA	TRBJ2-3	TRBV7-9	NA	TGTGCCAGCAGCTTAGCGGGAGCAGATACGCAGTATTTT	CASSLAGADTQYF
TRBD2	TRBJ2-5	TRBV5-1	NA	TGTGCCAGCAGCTTGGATCCGGGACTAGCCTTGGAGACCCAGTACTTC	CASSLDPGLALETQYF
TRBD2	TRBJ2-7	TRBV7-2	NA	TGTGCCAGCAGCTTAGATAGCGGGAGTCTCCTCGAGCAGTACTTC	CASSLDSGSLLEQYF
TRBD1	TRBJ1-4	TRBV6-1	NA	TGTGCCAGCAGTGAATCGGGGACAGGGCTAAATGAAAAACTGTTTTTT	CASSESGTGLNEKLFF
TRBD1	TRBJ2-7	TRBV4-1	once	TGCGCCAGCAGCCAAGGACAGGGGAGCGAGCAGTACTTC	CASSQGQGSEQYF
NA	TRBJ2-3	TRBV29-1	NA	TGCAGCTCTGCTTCAGGCACAGATACGCAGTATTTT	CSSASGTDTQYF
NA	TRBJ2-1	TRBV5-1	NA	TGCGCCAGCAGCTTGGCGGGTTGGCGGAATGAGCAGTTCTTC	CASSLAGWRNEQFF
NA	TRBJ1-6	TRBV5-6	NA	TGTGCCAGCAGCCCCCCGGGGGGCGCATTATATAATTCACCCCTCCACTTT	CASSPPGGALYNSPLHF
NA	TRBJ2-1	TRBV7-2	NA	TGTGCCAGCAGCTTAGCGGTGGGTGGGAGCTCCTACAATGAGCAGTTCTTC	CASSLAVGGSSYNEQFF
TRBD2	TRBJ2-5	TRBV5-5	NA	TGTGCCAGCGGGGGAGCGGGAGCAACGGAGACCCAGTACTTC	CASGGAGATETQYF
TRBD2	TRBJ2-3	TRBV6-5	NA	TGTGCCAGCAGTATTTCTAGCGGGGGTACAGATACGCAGTATTTT	CASSISSGGTDTQYF
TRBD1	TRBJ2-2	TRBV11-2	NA	TGTGCCAGCAGCTTTCCGGGACAGGGGGCCGGGGAGCTGTTTTTT	CASSFPGQGAGELFF
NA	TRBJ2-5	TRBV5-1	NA	TGCGCCAGCAGCCGAACAGTACAAGAGACCCAGTACTTC	CASSRTVQETQYF
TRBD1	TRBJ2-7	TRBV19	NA	TGTGCCAGTCGGGGACAGGGGATAAGCGAGCAGTACTTC	CASRGQGISEQYF
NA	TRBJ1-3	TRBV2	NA	TGTGCCAGCATTCTAAGGGGGTCTGGAAACACCATATATTTT	CASILRGSGNTIYF
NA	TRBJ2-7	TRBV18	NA	TGTGCCAGCTCAGCCCCACTCGGGTCCGGAGGGGAGCAGTACTTC	CASSAPLGSGGEQYF
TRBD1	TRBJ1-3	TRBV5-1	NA	TGTGCCAGCAGCTTGGACGGGACAGGGGTTGGAAACACCATATATTTT	CASSLDGTGVGNTIYF
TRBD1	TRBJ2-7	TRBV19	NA	TGTGCCAGTAGTACTCGGACAGGGCTGGGGGTCCTCCACGAGCAGTACTTC	CASSTRTGLGVLHEQYF
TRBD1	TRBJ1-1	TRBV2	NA	TGTGCCAGACAGGGGGCTAGGGGTACTGAAGCTTTCTTT	CARQGARGTEAFF
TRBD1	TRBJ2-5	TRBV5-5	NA	TGTGCCAGCAGCTTGGTGACAGGGAAAGAGACCCAGTACTTC	CASSLVTGKETQYF
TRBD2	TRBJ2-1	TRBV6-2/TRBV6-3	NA	TGTGCCAGCAGTTACCCCCAGCGGGGACTCAATGAGCAGTTCTTC	CASSYPQRGLNEQFF
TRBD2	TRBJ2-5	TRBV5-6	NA	TGTGCCAGCAGCTGGGCTAGCGGGAGTCAAGAGACCCAGTACTTC	CASSWASGSQETQYF
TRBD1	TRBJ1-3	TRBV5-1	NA	TGCGCCAGCAGCTTGGAACCCTCAGGGGGGAGCTCTGGAAACACCATATATTTT	CASSLEPSGGSSGNTIYF
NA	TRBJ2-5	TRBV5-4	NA	TGTGCCAGCAGCTTGAAGACATTGTACCAAGAGACCCAGTACTTC	CASSLKTLYQETQYF
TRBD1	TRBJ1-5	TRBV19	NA	TGTGCCTGTAGCGGACAGGGGTTTCAGCCCCAGCATTTT	CACSGQGFQPQHF